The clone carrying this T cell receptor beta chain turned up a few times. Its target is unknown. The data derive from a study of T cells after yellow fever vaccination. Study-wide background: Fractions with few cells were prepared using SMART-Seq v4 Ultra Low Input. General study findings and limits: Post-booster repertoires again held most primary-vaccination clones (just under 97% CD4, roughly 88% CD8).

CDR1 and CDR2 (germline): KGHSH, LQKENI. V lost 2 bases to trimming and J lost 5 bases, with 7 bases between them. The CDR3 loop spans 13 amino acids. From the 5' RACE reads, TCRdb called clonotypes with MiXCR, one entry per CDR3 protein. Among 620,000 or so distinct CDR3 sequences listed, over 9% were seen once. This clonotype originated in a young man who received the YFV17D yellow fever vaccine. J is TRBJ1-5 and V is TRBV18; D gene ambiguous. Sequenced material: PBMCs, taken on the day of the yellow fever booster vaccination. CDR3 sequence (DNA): TGTGCCAGCTCACCATTAGACCATCAGCCCCAGCATTTT. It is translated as CASSPLDHQPQHF.